This T cell receptor (beta chain) emerged from a study of blood T cell repertoires in COVID-19. In the study overall: Sites in the United States, Italy and Spain provided acute and convalescent COVID-19 samples.

The CDR3 length is 15 residues. V was pared by 8 bases and J by 6 bases, with 22 bases between. Germline V gene data show CDR1 as SNHLY and CDR2 as FYNNEI. This clone was observed once. In the source study's methods: Researchers report that nucleated cell counts were estimated from reference gene primer amplification. Data came from immunoSEQ multiplex PCR; TCRdb stores just in-frame clones and leaves some out. V, J and clone size are taken as reported in that table, and D and trimming were inferred from the DNA itself. Of some 62,000 clones listed, more than 80% are singletons. The J gene is TRBJ1-1, the V gene TRBV2, with D possibly TRBD1 on 6 matching bases. The receptor was derived from a woman aged 80 or over with acute or convalescent COVID-19. The sequencing input was peripheral blood. The CDR3 coding sequence is TGTGCCAGCGGTAATCCAGGGGATCGGGTGTCTGAAGCTTTCTTT. Translation: CASGNPGDRVSEAFF.